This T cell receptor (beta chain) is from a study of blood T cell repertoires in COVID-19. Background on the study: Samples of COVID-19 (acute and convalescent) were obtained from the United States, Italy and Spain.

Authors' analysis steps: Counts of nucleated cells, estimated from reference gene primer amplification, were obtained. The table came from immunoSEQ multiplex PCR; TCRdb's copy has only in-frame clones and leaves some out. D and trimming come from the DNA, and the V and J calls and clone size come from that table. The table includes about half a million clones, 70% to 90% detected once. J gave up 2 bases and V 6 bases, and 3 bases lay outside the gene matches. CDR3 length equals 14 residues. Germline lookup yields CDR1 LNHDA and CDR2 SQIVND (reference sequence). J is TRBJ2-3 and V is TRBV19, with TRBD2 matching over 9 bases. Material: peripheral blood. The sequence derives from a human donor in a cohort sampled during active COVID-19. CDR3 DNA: TGTGCCAGTAGGGGACTAGCTCCCACAGATACGCAGTATTTT. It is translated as CASRGLAPTDTQYF.